This T cell receptor (beta chain) was captured in a study of early T cells in non-severe SARS-CoV-2 infection (dated by TCRdb to the early 2020s). Some background on the complete study: TCR sequencing used bulk RNA from unsorted whole blood, so alpha and beta chains could not be paired.

This was a case-control study nested in a cohort of healthcare workers in London, UK, who had nasopharyngeal swab PCR tests and blood samples taken every week. Healthcare workers were recruited during the week of the UK lockdown, between 23 and 31 March 2020, and followed weekly for up to roughly 15 weeks. Library method: 5' RACE. The sequencing machine was a NextSeq 500. The TCR library protocol attached unique molecular identifiers to individual cDNA molecules to correct for sequencing error and PCR bias. Both TCR alpha and beta chains were sequenced, and tight co-correlation was observed between alpha and beta sequence abundances in each sample. Per the source publication's procedure: Decombinator V4 was used to perform V gene, J gene and CDR3 annotation of TCR sequences. TCRs were defined as expanded if a significant change between any two time points was detected under a Poisson model with p below 0.0001. TCR abundances were normalised to the total number of TCRs sequenced in each sample and reported as counts per million. MAIT TCRs were defined by TRAV1-2 paired with TRAJ12, TRAJ20 or TRAJ33, and iNKT TCRs by TRAV10 paired with TRAJ18. VDJdb, accessed 1 November 2021, was searched for CMV, EBV and SARS-CoV-2 annotated TCRs, with TCRs annotated for multiple antigens excluded. The raw public reads went through TCRdb reprocessing: fastp at Q25, MiXCR clone calling, in-frame beta chains kept. Under each unique CDR3 protein, matching rows form one entry showing the most common genes and DNA. It is TCRdb's table, rather than the study itself, that gives the V and J calls and clone size. The table for this sample lists about 49,000 distinct CDR3 sequences; about 4.2% of them were counted only once. In total, the top ten clones hold roughly 6.4% of the sample.

The junction shows trimming of 5 bases on V and 0 bases on J, plus 4 bases between the germline ends. From cysteine to phenylalanine, the CDR3 is 13 amino acids long. The only DNA kept is the CDR3, 39 bases in frame from the first base. This clonotype has a count of ten or more. Its antigen remains undetermined. Base qualities are missing; no much larger clone stands one base away. What the research found in general, with its limitations: VDJdb matching was skewed toward anti-spike CD8 responses and likely underestimated virus-specific expansions by missing private and CD4 specificities.

The specimen sequenced was whole blood. This clonotype originated in an adult who was a healthcare worker with PCR-confirmed SARS-CoV-2 infection or an uninfected control (not recorded which). The chain is assembled from TRBV12-3 or TRBV12-4 and TRBJ2-2, with the D gene not confidently named. The nucleotide sequence is given as TGTGCCAGCAGTCCTACGAACACCGGGGAGCTGTTTTTT. Protein translation: CASSPTNTGELFF.